Listed below are T cell receptor beta chains from one sample, sequenced in a study of T-cell reconstitution after alpha-beta-depleted transplantation in children. TCRdb passed the PCR reads through MiXCR, listing each CDR3 protein once. This sample has a few hundred thousand distinct CDR3 sequences, with about 17% found just once. The source was PBMCs from the stem cell graft donor, collected from the stem cell graft. The receptor set was obtained from a human donor who donated a stem cell graft to a child with acute lymphoblastic leukemia. Each CDR3 is given with its conserved first and last residue. The order of the fields is CDR3 length, clone size, V gene, J gene, D gene, CDR3 protein, CDR3 DNA. A D gene is named only where the DNA matches it firmly. Clone size is not always given. Where it is, it says once, few, many or a class for expanded clones.

CDR3 length: 16; clone size: -; V gene: TRBV28; J gene: TRBJ2-4; D gene: -; CDR3 protein: CASSGVWSGTENIQYF; CDR3 DNA: TGTGCCAGCAGTGGTGTTTGGTCTGGGACTGAAAACATTCAGTACTTC
CDR3 length: 14; clone size: few; V gene: TRBV6-5; J gene: TRBJ1-2; D gene: -; CDR3 protein: CASSYSMMSYGYTF; CDR3 DNA: TGTGCCAGCAGTTACTCGATGATGTCCTATGGCTACACCTTC
CDR3 length: 20; clone size: -; V gene: TRBV20-1; J gene: TRBJ2-7; D gene: TRBD2; CDR3 protein: CSALGAYWTNSGRGLYEQYF; CDR3 DNA: TGCAGTGCTCTGGGGGCCTATTGGACGAATAGCGGGAGGGGTCTCTACGAGCAGTACTTC
CDR3 length: 12; clone size: -; V gene: TRBV20-1; J gene: TRBJ1-1; D gene: -; CDR3 protein: CSARAGRAEAFF; CDR3 DNA: TGCAGTGCTAGAGCAGGGAGGGCTGAAGCTTTCTTT
CDR3 length: 17; clone size: -; V gene: TRBV21-1; J gene: TRBJ2-1; D gene: -; CDR3 protein: CASSFDVRIRNYNEQFF; CDR3 DNA: TGTGCCAGCAGCTTCGACGTCCGGATCCGTAATTACAATGAGCAGTTCTTC
CDR3 length: 11; clone size: few; V gene: TRBV24-1; J gene: TRBJ2-1; D gene: -; CDR3 protein: CATSGNNEQFF; CDR3 DNA: TGTGCCACCAGTGGAAACAATGAGCAGTTCTTC
CDR3 length: 15; clone size: -; V gene: TRBV27; J gene: TRBJ2-2; D gene: -; CDR3 protein: CASSLGPVDTGELFF; CDR3 DNA: TGTGCCAGCAGTTTGGGCCCGGTTGACACCGGGGAGCTGTTTTTT
CDR3 length: 11; clone size: -; V gene: TRBV29-1; J gene: TRBJ2-1; D gene: -; CDR3 protein: CSVEENWRQFF; CDR3 DNA: TGCAGCGTTGAGGAGAATTGGCGGCAGTTCTTC
CDR3 length: 17; clone size: -; V gene: TRBV18; J gene: TRBJ2-3; D gene: TRBD2; CDR3 protein: CASSLLTSGSETDTQYF; CDR3 DNA: TGTGCCAGCTCACTGTTGACTAGCGGGAGCGAAACAGATACGCAGTATTTT
CDR3 length: 15; clone size: -; V gene: TRBV6-5; J gene: TRBJ1-1; D gene: -; CDR3 protein: CASSIQGGMNTEAFF; CDR3 DNA: TGTGCCAGCAGTATACAGGGAGGGATGAACACTGAAGCTTTCTTT
CDR3 length: 16; clone size: -; V gene: TRBV12-3/TRBV12-4; J gene: TRBJ2-2; D gene: TRBD1; CDR3 protein: CASQMGLGGLPGELFF; CDR3 DNA: TGTGCCAGCCAGATGGGTTTAGGGGGCCTCCCCGGGGAGCTGTTTTTT
CDR3 length: 17; clone size: -; V gene: TRBV12-3/TRBV12-4; J gene: TRBJ2-1; D gene: TRBD2; CDR3 protein: CASSPRTSGLSYNEQFF; CDR3 DNA: TGTGCCAGCAGTCCTAGGACTAGCGGGTTGTCCTACAATGAGCAGTTCTTC
CDR3 length: 15; clone size: -; V gene: TRBV20-1; J gene: TRBJ2-1; D gene: -; CDR3 protein: CSARDPSAGNNEQFF; CDR3 DNA: TGCAGTGCTAGAGATCCCTCCGCGGGAAACAATGAGCAGTTCTTC
CDR3 length: 20; clone size: -; V gene: TRBV15; J gene: TRBJ2-1; D gene: TRBD2; CDR3 protein: CATSRDLSLDLAGEYNEQFF; CDR3 DNA: TGTGCCACCAGCAGAGATTTATCCCTAGATTTGGCGGGAGAGTACAATGAGCAGTTCTTC
CDR3 length: 15; clone size: few; V gene: TRBV7-7; J gene: TRBJ2-2; D gene: -; CDR3 protein: CASSPQYAGTGELFF; CDR3 DNA: TGTGCCAGCAGCCCCCAGTACGCGGGCACCGGGGAGCTGTTTTTT
CDR3 length: 12; clone size: -; V gene: TRBV29-1; J gene: TRBJ2-5; D gene: -; CDR3 protein: CSVVEYQETQYF; CDR3 DNA: TGCAGCGTTGTGGAGTACCAAGAGACCCAGTACTTC
CDR3 length: 13; clone size: few; V gene: TRBV12-5; J gene: TRBJ2-1; D gene: TRBD2; CDR3 protein: CATLAGDYNEQFF; CDR3 DNA: TGTGCTACCCTAGCGGGAGACTACAATGAGCAGTTCTTC
CDR3 length: 14; clone size: -; V gene: TRBV2; J gene: TRBJ2-7; D gene: -; CDR3 protein: CASGEGASSYEQYF; CDR3 DNA: TGTGCCAGCGGTGAAGGTGCTAGCTCCTACGAGCAGTACTTC
CDR3 length: 15; clone size: few; V gene: TRBV15; J gene: TRBJ2-7; D gene: TRBD2; CDR3 protein: CATSRQASGRYEQYF; CDR3 DNA: TGTGCCACCAGCAGACAGGCTAGCGGGCGGTACGAGCAGTACTTC
CDR3 length: 13; clone size: -; V gene: TRBV12-3/TRBV12-4; J gene: TRBJ2-1; D gene: -; CDR3 protein: CASSSPSVDEQFF; CDR3 DNA: TGTGCCAGCAGTTCCCCTAGCGTCGATGAGCAGTTCTTC
CDR3 length: 15; clone size: -; V gene: TRBV5-1; J gene: TRBJ1-1; D gene: -; CDR3 protein: CASSLVMSGGTEAFF; CDR3 DNA: TGCGCCAGCAGCTTGGTAATGTCCGGAGGCACTGAAGCTTTCTTT
CDR3 length: 11; clone size: few; V gene: TRBV11-2; J gene: TRBJ1-1; D gene: -; CDR3 protein: CASSSVERAFF; CDR3 DNA: TGTGCCAGCAGCAGCGTCGAGAGAGCTTTCTTT
CDR3 length: 13; clone size: few; V gene: TRBV29-1; J gene: TRBJ2-2; D gene: TRBD1; CDR3 protein: CSVDRVADGELFF; CDR3 DNA: TGCAGCGTAGACAGGGTTGCTGACGGGGAGCTGTTTTTT
CDR3 length: 14; clone size: once; V gene: TRBV20-1; J gene: TRBJ2-7; D gene: -; CDR3 protein: CSAESRTAYYEQYF; CDR3 DNA: TGCAGTGCCGAATCCCGGACAGCTTACTACGAGCAGTACTTC
CDR3 length: 13; clone size: -; V gene: TRBV25-1; J gene: TRBJ2-1; D gene: -; CDR3 protein: CASRERDYNEQFF; CDR3 DNA: TGTGCCAGCAGAGAGAGAGACTACAATGAGCAGTTCTTC
CDR3 length: 14; clone size: few; V gene: TRBV5-5; J gene: TRBJ1-2; D gene: -; CDR3 protein: CASSLNVGGYGYTF; CDR3 DNA: TGTGCCAGCAGCTTGAACGTAGGGGGCTATGGCTACACCTTC
CDR3 length: 16; clone size: few; V gene: TRBV5-4; J gene: TRBJ2-1; D gene: TRBD1; CDR3 protein: CASSLMGQGTDNEQFF; CDR3 DNA: TGTGCCAGCAGCTTGATGGGACAGGGGACAGACAATGAGCAGTTCTTC
CDR3 length: 16; clone size: -; V gene: TRBV4-1; J gene: TRBJ2-7; D gene: -; CDR3 protein: CASTPLGGVSPYEQYF; CDR3 DNA: TGCGCCAGCACCCCTTTAGGGGGAGTCTCCCCCTACGAGCAGTACTTC
CDR3 length: 15; clone size: few; V gene: TRBV12-3/TRBV12-4; J gene: TRBJ2-3; D gene: TRBD2; CDR3 protein: CASSLREGLIDTQYF; CDR3 DNA: TGTGCCAGCAGTTTACGGGAGGGCCTTATAGATACGCAGTATTTT
CDR3 length: 16; clone size: -; V gene: TRBV27; J gene: TRBJ2-2; D gene: TRBD1; CDR3 protein: CASSQRDRGLHGELFF; CDR3 DNA: TGTGCCAGCAGTCAACGGGACAGGGGGCTCCACGGGGAGCTGTTTTTT
CDR3 length: 16; clone size: few; V gene: TRBV4-1; J gene: TRBJ2-3; D gene: TRBD2; CDR3 protein: CASSQDSGLAGVAQYF; CDR3 DNA: TGCGCCAGCAGCCAAGACTCGGGACTAGCGGGAGTAGCGCAGTATTTT
CDR3 length: 12; clone size: -; V gene: TRBV20-1; J gene: TRBJ2-7; D gene: -; CDR3 protein: CSSTKGSYEQYF; CDR3 DNA: TGCAGTTCCACCAAGGGGAGTTACGAGCAGTACTTC
CDR3 length: 13; clone size: few; V gene: TRBV12-3/TRBV12-4; J gene: TRBJ1-1; D gene: -; CDR3 protein: CATRSGGTTEAFF; CDR3 DNA: TGTGCCACCCGATCCGGGGGGACCACTGAAGCTTTCTTT
CDR3 length: 13; clone size: few; V gene: TRBV7-9; J gene: TRBJ1-1; D gene: -; CDR3 protein: CASSLPGDTEAFF; CDR3 DNA: TGTGCCAGCAGCTTACCGGGAGACACTGAAGCTTTCTTT
CDR3 length: 14; clone size: few; V gene: TRBV12-3/TRBV12-4; J gene: TRBJ2-5; D gene: TRBD2; CDR3 protein: CASGPLAGVETQYF; CDR3 DNA: TGTGCCAGCGGGCCGCTAGCGGGAGTAGAGACCCAGTACTTC
CDR3 length: 14; clone size: few; V gene: TRBV5-1; J gene: TRBJ2-2; D gene: -; CDR3 protein: CASSWRENTGELFF; CDR3 DNA: TGCGCCAGCAGCTGGCGGGAGAACACCGGGGAGCTGTTTTTT
CDR3 length: 15; clone size: -; V gene: TRBV2; J gene: TRBJ1-4; D gene: -; CDR3 protein: CASSETAPFNEKLFF; CDR3 DNA: TGTGCCAGCAGTGAGACGGCTCCGTTTAATGAAAAACTGTTTTTT
CDR3 length: 14; clone size: -; V gene: TRBV6-2/TRBV6-3; J gene: TRBJ1-5; D gene: -; CDR3 protein: CASSYDGVNQPQHF; CDR3 DNA: TGTGCCAGCAGTTACGACGGGGTAAATCAGCCCCAGCATTTT
CDR3 length: 15; clone size: -; V gene: TRBV18; J gene: TRBJ2-5; D gene: -; CDR3 protein: CASSKDRDSRGTQYF; CDR3 DNA: TGTGCCAGCTCAAAAGACAGGGACTCAAGAGGGACCCAGTACTTC
CDR3 length: 15; clone size: -; V gene: TRBV7-8; J gene: TRBJ2-1; D gene: -; CDR3 protein: CASSPVDGPYNEQFF; CDR3 DNA: TGTGCCAGCAGCCCCGTGGATGGCCCCTACAATGAGCAGTTCTTC
CDR3 length: 15; clone size: -; V gene: TRBV4-1; J gene: TRBJ2-3; D gene: -; CDR3 protein: CASSPGTFSADTQYF; CDR3 DNA: TGCGCCAGCAGCCCCGGGACATTCAGCGCAGATACGCAGTATTTT
CDR3 length: 14; clone size: -; V gene: TRBV5-1; J gene: TRBJ2-2; D gene: TRBD1; CDR3 protein: CASRPTGYTGELFF; CDR3 DNA: TGCGCCAGCAGGCCGACAGGGTACACCGGGGAGCTGTTTTTT
CDR3 length: 16; clone size: few; V gene: TRBV4-2; J gene: TRBJ2-1; D gene: TRBD2; CDR3 protein: CASSQDPGLAGDEQFF; CDR3 DNA: TGTGCCAGCAGCCAAGACCCCGGACTAGCGGGAGATGAGCAGTTCTTC
CDR3 length: 12; clone size: few; V gene: TRBV11-2; J gene: TRBJ2-1; D gene: -; CDR3 protein: CASSSGWAEQFF; CDR3 DNA: TGTGCCAGCAGCTCCGGGTGGGCTGAGCAGTTCTTC
CDR3 length: 12; clone size: -; V gene: TRBV12-3/TRBV12-4; J gene: TRBJ2-1; D gene: -; CDR3 protein: CASTPFYNEQFF; CDR3 DNA: TGTGCCAGCACCCCTTTCTACAATGAGCAGTTCTTC
CDR3 length: 14; clone size: many; V gene: TRBV12-3/TRBV12-4; J gene: TRBJ2-1; D gene: TRBD1; CDR3 protein: CASSGNRGRNEQFF; CDR3 DNA: TGTGCCAGCAGTGGTAACAGGGGTCGCAATGAGCAGTTCTTC
CDR3 length: 13; clone size: once; V gene: TRBV19; J gene: TRBJ2-1; D gene: -; CDR3 protein: CASSISGPNEQFF; CDR3 DNA: TGTGCCAGTAGTATAAGCGGACCCAATGAGCAGTTCTTC
CDR3 length: 14; clone size: -; V gene: TRBV7-9; J gene: TRBJ2-7; D gene: -; CDR3 protein: CASSSWDGSYEQYF; CDR3 DNA: TGTGCCAGCAGTTCTTGGGATGGCTCCTACGAGCAGTACTTC
CDR3 length: 16; clone size: -; V gene: TRBV5-1; J gene: TRBJ2-5; D gene: -; CDR3 protein: CASSRGASGLQETQYF; CDR3 DNA: TGCGCCAGCTCTCGGGGGGCTAGCGGCCTCCAAGAGACCCAGTACTTC
CDR3 length: 15; clone size: -; V gene: TRBV19; J gene: TRBJ2-1; D gene: -; CDR3 protein: CASSRAGGYYNEQFF; CDR3 DNA: TGTGCCAGTAGTAGGGCGGGTGGGTACTACAATGAGCAGTTCTTC
CDR3 length: 19; clone size: -; V gene: TRBV11-1; J gene: TRBJ2-1; D gene: TRBD2; CDR3 protein: CASSSETKLAGAFYNEQFF; CDR3 DNA: TGTGCCAGCAGCTCTGAGACCAAACTAGCGGGAGCATTCTACAATGAGCAGTTCTTC
CDR3 length: 16; clone size: few; V gene: TRBV5-1; J gene: TRBJ1-3; D gene: -; CDR3 protein: CASSLAASDSGNTIYF; CDR3 DNA: TGCGCCAGCAGCTTGGCTGCGTCGGACTCTGGAAACACCATATATTTT
CDR3 length: 15; clone size: few; V gene: TRBV29-1; J gene: TRBJ2-2; D gene: TRBD2; CDR3 protein: CSVERGGSNTGELFF; CDR3 DNA: TGCAGCGTTGAAAGGGGAGGGTCGAACACCGGGGAGCTGTTTTTT
CDR3 length: 17; clone size: few; V gene: TRBV5-6; J gene: TRBJ2-5; D gene: TRBD2; CDR3 protein: CASSLNTAAGGVETQYF; CDR3 DNA: TGTGCCAGCAGCTTGAATACCGCAGCGGGAGGGGTAGAGACCCAGTACTTC
CDR3 length: 18; clone size: -; V gene: TRBV10-3; J gene: TRBJ2-4; D gene: -; CDR3 protein: CASSSTLSGGTAKNIQYF; CDR3 DNA: TGTGCCAGCAGCTCAACACTTTCAGGGGGGACGGCCAAAAACATTCAGTACTTC
CDR3 length: 15; clone size: many; V gene: TRBV7-9; J gene: TRBJ1-1; D gene: -; CDR3 protein: CASSAEAGMRSEAFF; CDR3 DNA: TGTGCCAGCAGCGCGGAGGCAGGGATGAGGTCTGAAGCTTTCTTT